This T cell receptor (beta chain) was recovered during a study of T cell repertoires in cytomegalovirus infection. Study overall: Peptides in the study included HLA-C-restricted and HLA-B-restricted CMV epitopes. Both CMV infection and a matching HLA type were indicated by public TCR beta signatures.

Each CDR3 protein gets one entry after TCRdb re-called the reads with MiXCR. The data contain over 250,000 distinct CDR3 sequences, around 20% of them singletons. Comment on this clonotype: Its specificity is unknown.

Study-wide points: What dominated the ex vivo response were HLA-C-restricted CMV-specific TCR beta clonotypes.

The receptor was derived from a human donor in good health (CMV status not recorded). Some clones in this sample may be carry-over from other donors' samples. The source was cultured PBMCs, collected from culture after CMV antigen stimulation.

The CDR3: CASSLSLAHNEQFF. The CDR3 coding sequence is TGTGCCAGCAGCTTAAGCCTCGCACACAATGAGCAGTTCTTC. The chain has TRBV7-9 and TRBJ2-1, with unresolved D. The CDR3 sequence is 14 residues long. Trimming took 2 bases from V and 5 from J, leaving 10 bases between them. The germline V gene has CDR1 SEHNR and CDR2 FQNEAQ (reference sequence).